A single count supports the clone carrying this T cell receptor beta chain. Its antigen is unknown. Clones were read by immunoSEQ multiplex PCR, and TCRdb kept only the in-frame ones, dropping some. The data hold some 340,000 clones, with about 86% observed a single time. The source of the sample is a study of Ad26.COV2.S vaccination and SARS-CoV-2 variants. Overall study context: Participants got Ad26.COV2.S intramuscularly, once or twice 56 days apart.

This CDR3 comprises 12 residues. V lost 0 bases to trimming and J lost 6 bases, with 5 bases between them. CDR1 SGHRS and CDR2 YFSETQ come from the germline V gene. Findings of the study overall: For non-spike TCRs, breadth in vaccine recipients resembled that in placebo recipients. The TCR-based breadth and depth measures might underestimate overall T cell responses.

Treatment of the sample: around 19 received Ad26.COV2.S at low or high dose, single or two shots; about five received placebo; per-sample allocation not given. Vaccine and placebo recipients were sampled on day 63 after the first injection. The vaccine antigen was prefusion-stabilized Wuhan SARS-CoV-2 spike. The sequence came from a person between 18 and 65 years old who received the Ad26.COV2.S COVID-19 vaccine or a placebo. Sequenced material: peripheral blood, taken in a trial of Ad26.COV2.S vaccine versus placebo. The chain has TRBV5-1 and TRBJ2-3, with D hard to call. The CDR3 loop reads CASSLEWDTQYF. CDR3 coding DNA: TGCGCCAGCAGCTTGGAATGGGATACGCAGTATTTT. Using reference TRBV5-1 and TRBJ2-3 for the parts outside the CDR3, the full variable domain is KAGVTQTPRYLIKTRGQQVTLSCSPISGHRSVSWYQQTPGQGLQFLFEYFSETQRNKGNFPGRFSGRQFSNSRSEMNVSTLELGDSALYLCASSLEWDTQYFGPGTRLTVL.